This TCR beta chain is drawn from a study of breast tumors, draining lymph nodes, adjacent tissues. TCRdb reprocessed the multiplex PCR reads via MiXCR and lists one record per CDR3 protein. This table has 150,000 to 200,000 distinct CDR3 sequences, approximately 30% appearing once. Trimming stripped 0 bases from V and 1 base from J, with 11 bases between. The length of the CDR3 is 16 residues. Germline lookup yields CDR1 MNHEY and CDR2 SVGAGI. Samples came from axillary lymph nodes draining the breast cancer. This clonotype was seen many times. Sequenced input: axillary lymph node tissue. The rearrangement uses TRBV6-5 and TRBJ2-3; D remains unclear. This clonotype originated in a female donor with breast cancer. Some clones in this sample may be carry-over from other donors' samples. The CDR3 protein is CASSYSAVLRTDTQYF. The DNA for the CDR3 is TGTGCCAGCAGTTACTCGGCCGTCCTTCGCACAGATACGCAGTATTTT.